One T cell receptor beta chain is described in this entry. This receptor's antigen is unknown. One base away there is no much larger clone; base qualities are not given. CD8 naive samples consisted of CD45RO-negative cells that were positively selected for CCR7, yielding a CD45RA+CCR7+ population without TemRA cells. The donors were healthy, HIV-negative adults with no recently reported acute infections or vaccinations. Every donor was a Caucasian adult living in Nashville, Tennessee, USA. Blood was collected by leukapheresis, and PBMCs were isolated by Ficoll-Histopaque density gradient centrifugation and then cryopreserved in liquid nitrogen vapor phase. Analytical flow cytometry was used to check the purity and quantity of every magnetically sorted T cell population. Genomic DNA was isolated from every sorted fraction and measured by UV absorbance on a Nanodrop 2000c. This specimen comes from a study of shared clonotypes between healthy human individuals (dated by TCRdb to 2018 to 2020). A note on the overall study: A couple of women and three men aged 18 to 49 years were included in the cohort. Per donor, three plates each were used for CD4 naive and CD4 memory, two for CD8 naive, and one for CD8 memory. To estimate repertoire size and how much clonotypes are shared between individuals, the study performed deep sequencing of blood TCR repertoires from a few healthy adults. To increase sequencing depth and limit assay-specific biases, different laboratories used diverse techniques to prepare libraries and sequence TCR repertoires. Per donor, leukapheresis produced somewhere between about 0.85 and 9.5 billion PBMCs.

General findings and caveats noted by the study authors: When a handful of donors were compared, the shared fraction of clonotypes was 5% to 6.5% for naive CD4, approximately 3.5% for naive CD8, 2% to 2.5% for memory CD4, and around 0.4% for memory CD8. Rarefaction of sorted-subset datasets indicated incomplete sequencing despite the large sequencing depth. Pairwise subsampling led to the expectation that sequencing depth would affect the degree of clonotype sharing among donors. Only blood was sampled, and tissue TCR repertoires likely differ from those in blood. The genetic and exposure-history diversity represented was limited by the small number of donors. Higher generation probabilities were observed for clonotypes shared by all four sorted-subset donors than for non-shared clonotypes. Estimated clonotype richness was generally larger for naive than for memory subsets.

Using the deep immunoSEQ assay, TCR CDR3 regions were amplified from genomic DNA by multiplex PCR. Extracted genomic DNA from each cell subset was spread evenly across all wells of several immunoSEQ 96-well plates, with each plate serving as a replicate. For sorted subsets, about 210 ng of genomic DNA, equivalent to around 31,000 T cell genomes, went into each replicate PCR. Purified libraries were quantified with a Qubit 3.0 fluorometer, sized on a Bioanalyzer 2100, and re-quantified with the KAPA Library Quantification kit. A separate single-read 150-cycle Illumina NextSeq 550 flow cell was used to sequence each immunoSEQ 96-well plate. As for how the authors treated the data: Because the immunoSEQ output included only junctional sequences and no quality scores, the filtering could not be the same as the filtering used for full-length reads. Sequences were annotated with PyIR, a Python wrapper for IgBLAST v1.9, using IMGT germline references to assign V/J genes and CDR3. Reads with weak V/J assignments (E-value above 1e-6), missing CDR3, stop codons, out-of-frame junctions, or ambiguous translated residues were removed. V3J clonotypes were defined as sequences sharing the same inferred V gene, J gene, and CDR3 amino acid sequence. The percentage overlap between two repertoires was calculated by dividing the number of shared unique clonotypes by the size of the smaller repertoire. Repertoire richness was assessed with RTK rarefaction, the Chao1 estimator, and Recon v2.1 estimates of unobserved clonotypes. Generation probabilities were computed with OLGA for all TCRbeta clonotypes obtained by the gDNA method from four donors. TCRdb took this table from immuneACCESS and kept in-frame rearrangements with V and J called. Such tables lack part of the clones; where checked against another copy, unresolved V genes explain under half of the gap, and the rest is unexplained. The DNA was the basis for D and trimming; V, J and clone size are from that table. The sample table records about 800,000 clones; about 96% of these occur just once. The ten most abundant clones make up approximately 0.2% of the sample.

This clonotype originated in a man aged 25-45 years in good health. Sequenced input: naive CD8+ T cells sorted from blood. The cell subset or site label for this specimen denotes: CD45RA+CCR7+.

The CDR3 reads as follows: CASSQDHAGTRTGELFF. Here is the DNA: TGCGCCAGCAGCCAAGATCACGCAGGGACGAGAACCGGGGAGCTGTTTTTT. The chain is encoded by TRBV4-3 joined to TRBJ2-2; the D segment might be TRBD1 or TRBD2, since each matches 5 bases. V loses 0 bases, J loses 5 bases, and the germline ends lie 16 bases apart. The germline V gene yields LGHNA for CDR1 and YSLEER for CDR2. Inclusive of the bounding cysteine and phenylalanine, the CDR3 is 17 residues long. Only the CDR3 portion is preserved as DNA: 51 bases, with reading frame beginning at the first base.